The present T cell receptor (beta chain) was sequenced within a study of early stage breast cancer tumors. This clone is a singleton in its sample. The table came from immunoSEQ multiplex PCR; TCRdb's copy has only in-frame clones and leaves some out. The table includes approximately 33,000 clones, roughly 81% detected once. CDR1 is SGHTA, CDR2 FQGTGA, per germline. The CDR3 covers 15 residues. The V end lost 3 bases, the J end lost 0 bases, and 10 bases lay between the germline ends. Sequencing input: blood. The sequence came from a person aged 40 to 49 with breast cancer. The V gene is TRBV7-3, the J gene TRBJ2-3; no clear D. In DNA, the CDR3 is TGTGCCAGCAGCTTCTACTTCGCTAGCACAGATACGCAGTATTTT. It codes for CASSFYFASTDTQYF.